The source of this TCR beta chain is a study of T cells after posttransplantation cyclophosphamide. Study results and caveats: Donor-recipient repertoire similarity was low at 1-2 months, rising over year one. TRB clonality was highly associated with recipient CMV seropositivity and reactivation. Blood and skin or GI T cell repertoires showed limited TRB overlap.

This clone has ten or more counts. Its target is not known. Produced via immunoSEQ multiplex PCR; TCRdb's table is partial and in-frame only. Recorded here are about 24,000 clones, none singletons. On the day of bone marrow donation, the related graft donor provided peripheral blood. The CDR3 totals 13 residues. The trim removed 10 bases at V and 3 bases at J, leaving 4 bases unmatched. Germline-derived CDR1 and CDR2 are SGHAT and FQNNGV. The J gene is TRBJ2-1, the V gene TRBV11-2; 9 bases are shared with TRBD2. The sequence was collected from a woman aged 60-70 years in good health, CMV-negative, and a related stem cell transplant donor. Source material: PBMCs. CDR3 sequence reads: CATGTSIYNEQFF. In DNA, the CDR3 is TGTGCCACCGGGACTAGCATCTACAATGAGCAGTTCTTC.